This entry describes one T cell receptor (beta chain). This clone was seen a few times. Its antigen specificity is not known. It has no much larger one-base neighbor in the sample; base qualities were not kept. The cohort consisted of 666 healthy bone marrow donors. At the time of sampling, every cohort member was nominally healthy, though immune exposures that went unrecorded were likely present. The donor was CMV seronegative and was included in the group of a few hundred seronegative cohort members. A peripheral blood sample was collected from each donor, and TCR beta sequencing was performed on peripheral blood mononuclear cells. Genomic DNA extraction from the blood cell samples was performed with the Qiagen DNeasy Blood Extraction Kit. CDR1 is given as SGHTA and CDR2 as FQGNSA, both from the germline V gene. The CDR3 runs 18 residues from the cysteine to the phenylalanine. The DNA shown is the 54-base CDR3, in frame from base 1. V gives up 0 bases and J gives up 0 bases, and the segment between their germline ends measures 15 bases.

This sample stems from a study of cytomegalovirus exposure and HLA in healthy donors (dated by TCRdb to the late 2010s). Regarding the study in general: An earlier analysis of several hundred of the donors reported 250 to 300 Gb of sequence data and roughly 100 million unique TCR beta sequences from about 179 million T cells. Roughly 5 DR-DQ haplotypes were handled as single units for association and clustering, since linkage in the cohort was strong. Roughly 300 gigabases of sequencing data and approximately 84 million unique TCR sequences were included in an early release covering around 600 HLA-typed donors. An earlier analysis of fewer than 750 of the donors used high-throughput TCR beta sequencing to judge whether each TCR beta V gene segment behaved as functional or pseudogenic. Every discovery cohort repertoire had been produced on one sequencing platform. Across under 500 genotyped donors of the cohort, an average of about 220,000 unique TCR beta nucleotide sequences per donor were sequenced, and roughly 17% of those sequences were non-productive. High-throughput TCR immunosequencing, statistical association of individual TCRs with disease status, and machine learning were combined to predict cytomegalovirus infection status. Typing coverage varied by locus: about 629-640 donors for A, B, C, DRB1 and DQB1; about 520 for DQA1; nearly 610 for DPA1; around 490 for DPB1. Of the 398 genotyped donors, 80% to 90% were placed in the genetic ancestry cluster associated with self-reported Caucasian donors. Besides the first cohort of more than 650 subjects, a separate validation cohort made up of about 120 different subjects was used. The aim of the study was to test whether cataloging public T cell receptors could identify signatures of past pathogen exposure. A later genetic analysis used genome-wide SNP genotypes for about three fifths of the 666 donors, treating that subset as a discovery cohort. Donor age, sex, ethnicity and CMV serostatus were collected together with the repertoire data. The T cell repertoires of some 700 subjects were profiled by immunosequencing and related to cytomegalovirus serostatus. To study patterns of TCR occurrence, a later analysis re-analyzed previously published TCR beta repertoires from around 670 donors and added high-resolution HLA genotyping. Both class I and class II loci were covered by HLA typing, at four-digit resolution. Rather than drawing on any new phenotypic data, the later analysis identified candidate immune exposures from TCR beta sequences and the way those sequences occurred across donors.

The library relied on the immunoSEQ multiplex PCR assay. A mixture of 60 forward primers for TCR Vbeta segments and 13 reverse primers for TCR Jbeta segments was used in the multiplex PCR. Amplification of the CDR3 region of rearranged TCR beta genes was performed with a multiplex PCR assay on genomic DNA. The Illumina HiSeq System was used to sequence the amplified TCR beta libraries as 87-base-pair reads. As for the original processing: A later analysis tallied 75 million to 95 million unique TCR beta chains across the 666 repertoires, and some 12 million of those chains were shared by two or more donors. A nearest-neighbor algorithm error-corrected the raw reads and collapsed the reads into unique sequences, merging closely related sequences to remove PCR and sequencing errors. Alignment of CDR3 sequences to IMGT reference sequences was used to assign V, D and J gene segments. For a sequence to be retained, a match of at least six nucleotides to both a V gene segment and a J gene segment was required. A rearrangement was called productive if the CDR3 had no stop codons and remained in frame with V and J, and every other rearrangement was called non-productive. Following IMGT convention, CDR3 was defined as the stretch from the second conserved V-encoded cysteine to the conserved J-encoded phenylalanine. The earlier analysis of 500 to 750 of the donors excluded any sequence lacking an unambiguous match to a single V gene segment. An earlier analysis of approximately 590 of the donors called V segments functional above 56.7% productive rearrangements and segregating when the between-donor standard deviation exceeded 5%. A statistical classification framework was built for diagnosing cytomegalovirus status from the catalog of TCR beta chain sequences. V and J gene assignment, in a later analysis, came from comparing TCR nucleotide sequences with IMGT/GENE-DB human TR gene sequences. In a later analysis, CDR3 sequences and most-parsimonious VDJ recombination scenarios were assigned using the TCRdist pipeline. In a later analysis, every TCR beta chain was defined by the combination of its CDR3 amino acid sequence and its V-gene family, and reads without a unique V-gene family were dropped. To address suspected cross-contamination and a sequencing artifact, a later analysis removed around 600 highly shared, low-generation-probability nucleotide sequences. In a later analysis, a clonal expansion index was calculated for each public chain from normalized within-repertoire ranks of inferred template counts. Generation probabilities in a later analysis came from a VDJ recombination model fitted to out-of-frame rearrangements, and those results were checked against IGoR. In a later analysis, hypergeometric tests were used to score TCR-TCR, TCR-HLA and TCR-CMV co-occurrence, with a repertoire-size bias correction applied to TCR pairs. In a later analysis, false discovery rates were estimated by permuting HLA or CMV assignments 20 times. In a later analysis, co-occurring TCRs were grouped using DBSCAN, and TCRdist sequence similarity was added for clustering within HLA-allele-positive subsets. Co-occurrence clustering excluded repertoires with fewer than 30,000 or more than 120,000 public chains, plus five with anomalous nucleotide sharing. TCRdb holds this immuneACCESS table with in-frame rearrangements only. Some clones are missing; in checked studies, unresolved V genes explain under half, and the rest has no known cause. V and J calls and clone size are those listed in that table; D and trimming were worked out from the DNA. This sample is represented by roughly 200,000 clones; 65% to 80% of them were singletons. Of the sample, 1.5% to 2% falls within the top ten clones.

Overall results and qualifications from the work: The 87-base-pair reads could not distinguish some IMGT-functional V segments, including TRBV6-2 and TRBV6-3, so those segments were excluded. Immune exposure information for the cohort was limited to CMV serostatus. Roughly uniform sequencing depth across donors was assumed in presence/absence analyses, although this assumption may not hold. The classifier was reported to diagnose cytomegalovirus status with high specificity and sensitivity in both the original and validation cohorts. In a later genetic analysis, a missense DCLRE1C variant was associated with V-gene and J-gene trimming of TCR beta chains, and the association was replicated in an independent cohort. Most TCR sequences were seen in very few donors, while some public TCRs were found in many individuals. In a later analysis, most CMV-associated TCR beta chains were found to appear HLA-restricted, with HLA associations seemingly driven largely by CMV exposure. A later analysis associated some 17,000 TCR beta sequences with specific HLA alleles at a false discovery rate of 0.05. In a later analysis, TCR association rates were found to vary across HLA loci, with the most associated TCRs seen for DRB1 alleles and the fewest for HLA-C alleles. According to a later analysis, parvovirus B19, influenza, CMV and Epstein-Barr virus appeared linked to several top co-occurrence clusters. A cluster of highly shared sequence variants was judged likely to represent a technical artifact of the sequencing pipeline. Because HLA typing was unavailable for some donors at each locus, only the typed subset was used in association tests. Only TCR beta chains were sequenced in this cohort, and the absence of alpha or paired-chain data limited detectable features. In a later analysis, HLA-associated TCR beta chains showed more clonal expansion and lower generation probabilities than non-associated chains that were equally common. Compared with the roughly 670-donor mean, donors in an Asian-associated ancestry cluster had fewer N-insertions in productive TCRs, according to a later genetic analysis. Linkage disequilibrium might explain the correlated functional status among segregating V segments, but an unknown experimental factor could not be excluded. A few of the identified cytomegalovirus-associated TCR beta chains were confirmed in vitro to be specific for cytomegalovirus antigens. A further reported finding was that TCR beta sequences accurately predicted the HLA-A and HLA-B alleles for most subjects in the first cohort. Assigning TCR associations to individual alleles was difficult when HLA alleles, especially DR and DQ, strongly co-occurred. According to the authors, the approach could potentially be generalized to other disease states and immunological phenotypes. Broadly in line with IMGT annotations, most TCR beta V segments showed up in productive rearrangements about 90% or about 30% of the time in an earlier analysis of around 550 of the donors. The study gave a list of about 160 TCR beta chains associated with cytomegalovirus. The earlier analysis of around 600 of the donors excluded roughly 17 rarely observed V segments, including chromosome 9 orphons, because counts were too low.

This receptor was obtained from a man in his forties or fifties in good health and CMV-seronegative. The sequence is built from TRBV7-2 and TRBJ2-4; the D region possibly corresponds to TRBD2 (6 bases align). Sample: PBMCs. CDR3 region: CASSLAYRDSLAKNIQYF. The DNA sequence follows: TGTGCCAGCAGCTTAGCTTACCGGGACTCCCTAGCCAAAAACATTCAGTACTTC.